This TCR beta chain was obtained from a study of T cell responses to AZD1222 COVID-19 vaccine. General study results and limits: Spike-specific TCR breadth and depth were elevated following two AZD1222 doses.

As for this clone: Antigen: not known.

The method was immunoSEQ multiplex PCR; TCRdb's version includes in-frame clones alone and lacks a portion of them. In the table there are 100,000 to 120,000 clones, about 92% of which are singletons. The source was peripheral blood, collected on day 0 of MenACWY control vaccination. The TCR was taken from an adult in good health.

The CDR3 here is CASSSPGFGGPSGNTIYF. For the CDR3, the DNA is TGTGCCAGCAGCTCCCCAGGGTTCGGGGGCCCCTCTGGAAACACCATATATTTT. The rearrangement joins TRBV5-4 to TRBJ1-3; possible D gene TRBD1, 6 bases. This CDR3 has 18 amino acids. The V end was cut by 3 bases, the J end by 0 bases, with 19 bases between. CDR1 is SGHNT and CDR2 is YYREEE in the germline V gene (reference sequence).